The rows below give T cell receptor beta chains drawn from one sample of a study of T cell responses to AZD1222 COVID-19 vaccine. Data came from immunoSEQ multiplex PCR; TCRdb stores just in-frame clones and leaves some out. The data show under 150,000 clones, with around nine tenths seen just once and roughly 1.1% held by the top ten. The starting material was peripheral blood, obtained 28 days after the second AZD1222 dose. Every receptor here comes from an adult who received the AZD1222 COVID-19 vaccine. Each CDR3 is given with its conserved first and last residue. A D gene is named only where the DNA matches it firmly. A row's size may be missing; if present it is once, few, many or a size class.

v_gene,abundance,j_gene,d_gene,CDR3nt,CDR3aa
TRBV5-1,.,TRBJ1-3,.,TGCGCCAGCAGCCCCGGATTTAGGGGGGACACCATATATTTT,CASSPGFRGDTIYF
TRBV15,.,TRBJ2-1,.,TGTGCCACCAGCAGAAATTACAATGAGCAGTTCTTC,CATSRNYNEQFF
TRBV6-2/TRBV6-3,.,TRBJ2-3,.,TGTGCCAGCAGTTCCCAAGGCCCCATGGTAGGGGATACGCAGTATTTT,CASSSQGPMVGDTQYF
TRBV6-2/TRBV6-3,.,TRBJ2-3,TRBD2,TGTGCCAGCAGTTACCTTCTGCTAGCGGGAGGGTCCACAGATACGCAGTATTTT,CASSYLLLAGGSTDTQYF
TRBV6-5,.,TRBJ1-2,TRBD1,TGTGCCAGCAGAGCCACAGGGGGTTGGGTGCGCACCTTC,CASRATGGWVRTF
TRBV7-2,.,TRBJ1-5,TRBD1,TGTGCCAGCAGCGCCCGGACAGGGGAGGATCAGCCCCAGCATTTT,CASSARTGEDQPQHF
TRBV7-6,.,TRBJ2-1,TRBD2,TGTGCCAGCAGCTATCTTGGCCGGGGACTAGCGGACAATGAGCAGTTCTTC,CASSYLGRGLADNEQFF
TRBV13,.,TRBJ2-2,.,TGTGCCAGCAGGCGCGCGGGACAGCTGGGGACCGGGGAGCTGTTTTTT,CASRRAGQLGTGELFF
TRBV21-1,.,TRBJ2-1,.,TGTGCCAGCAGCCCCCCGGGACAGGCAAAGCCTGAGCAGTTCTTC,CASSPPGQAKPEQFF
TRBV5-1,.,TRBJ2-1,TRBD1,TGCGCCAGCAGCTTTAGTCCGGGACAGGGAATCAATGAGCAGTTCTTC,CASSFSPGQGINEQFF
TRBV18,.,TRBJ1-6,.,TGTGCCAGCTCACCCCACGCCGCGGGGGATAATTCACCCCTCCACTTT,CASSPHAAGDNSPLHF
TRBV11-2,.,TRBJ1-4,.,TGTGCCAGCAGCCCTCTCGGGCAGGGTGAAAAACTGTTTTTT,CASSPLGQGEKLFF
TRBV6-6,.,TRBJ2-4,.,TGTGCCAGCAGTTTCGGCAGAGAAAACATTCAGTACTTC,CASSFGRENIQYF
TRBV7-3,.,TRBJ1-1,.,TGTGCCAGCAGCTTAATGTCGAACACTGAAGCTTTCTTT,CASSLMSNTEAFF
TRBV7-8,.,TRBJ1-1,.,TGTGCCAGCAGCTTCCAACCCATTCCCACTGAAGCTTTCTTT,CASSFQPIPTEAFF
TRBV21-1,.,TRBJ2-7,.,TGTGCCAGCAACACGAAAGCGGAGGAGGGCTACGAGCAGTACTTC,CASNTKAEEGYEQYF
TRBV9,.,TRBJ2-3,.,TGTGCCAGCAGCCCTCCCCTCTCGGATACGCAGTATTTT,CASSPPLSDTQYF
TRBV6-6,.,TRBJ1-5,.,TGTGCCAGCAGCATCAGGGGTAATCAGCCCCAGCATTTT,CASSIRGNQPQHF
TRBV9,once,TRBJ1-6,.,TGTGCCAGCAGCCCACTCCGGGGAAATAATTCACCCCTCCACTTT,CASSPLRGNNSPLHF
TRBV6-6,.,TRBJ1-5,TRBD1,TGTGCCAGCAGGTACTCCGGGACAGAATATCAGCCCCAGCATTTT,CASRYSGTEYQPQHF
TRBV7-2,.,TRBJ2-3,.,TGTGCCAGCACCCTAGCAAGCACAGATACGCAGTATTTT,CASTLASTDTQYF
TRBV7-2,.,TRBJ1-3,TRBD1,TGTGCCAGCAGCTTAGTGGGGACAGCCTCTGGAAACACCATATATTTT,CASSLVGTASGNTIYF